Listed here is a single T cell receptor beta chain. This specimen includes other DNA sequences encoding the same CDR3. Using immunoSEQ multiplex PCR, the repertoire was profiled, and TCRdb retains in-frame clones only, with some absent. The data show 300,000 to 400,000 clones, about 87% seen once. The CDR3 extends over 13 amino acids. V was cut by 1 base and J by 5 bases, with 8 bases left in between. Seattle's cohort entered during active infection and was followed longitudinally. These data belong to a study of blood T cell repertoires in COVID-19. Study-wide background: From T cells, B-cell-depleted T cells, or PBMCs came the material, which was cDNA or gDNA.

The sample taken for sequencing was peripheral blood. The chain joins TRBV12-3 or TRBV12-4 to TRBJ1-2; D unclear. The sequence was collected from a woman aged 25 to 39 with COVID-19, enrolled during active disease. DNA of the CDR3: TGTGCCAGCAGTTTAGGCAGGAATTATGGCTACACCTTC. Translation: CASSLGRNYGYTF.